This TCR beta chain was obtained from a study of cytomegalovirus exposure and HLA in healthy donors. In the case of this clone: The target antigen is unknown.

Losses at the gene ends were 3 bases for V and 8 bases for J; bases not matched to a gene: 9. CDR1 MDHEN and CDR2 SYDVKM come from the germline V gene. This CDR3 has 15 amino acids. The study, taken as a whole, reports: The classifier reportedly diagnosed cytomegalovirus status with high sensitivity and specificity. The study labeled more than 150 TCR beta chains cytomegalovirus-associated. The dataset shows that most TCR sequences were rare, while some public TCRs occurred in many donors.

TCRdb's copy holds only in-frame clones and misses some; the assay was immunoSEQ multiplex PCR. The profile covers fewer than 130,000 clones, with approximately 89% appearing a single time and 1.9% taken by the ten largest. A roughly 120-subject validation cohort, separate from the approximately 670-subject first cohort, supplied the donors. The receptor comes from a woman aged 18-29 years in good health and CMV-seronegative. The sample was PBMCs. The rearrangement links TRBV28 to TRBJ2-1; 8 bases match TRBD2. The CDR3: CASSLPRTSIYEQFF. CDR3 bases: TGTGCCAGCAGTTTGCCCCGGACTAGCATATATGAGCAGTTCTTC.